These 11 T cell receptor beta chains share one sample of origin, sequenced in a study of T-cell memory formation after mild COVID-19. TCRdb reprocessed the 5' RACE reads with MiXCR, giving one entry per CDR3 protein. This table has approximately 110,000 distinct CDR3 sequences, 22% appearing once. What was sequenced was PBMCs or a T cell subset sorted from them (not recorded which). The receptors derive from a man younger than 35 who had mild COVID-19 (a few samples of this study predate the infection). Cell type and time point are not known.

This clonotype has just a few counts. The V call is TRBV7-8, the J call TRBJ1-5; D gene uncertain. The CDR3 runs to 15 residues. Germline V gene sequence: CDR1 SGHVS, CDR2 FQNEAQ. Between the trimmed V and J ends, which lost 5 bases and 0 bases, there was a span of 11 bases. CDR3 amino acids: CASSPKPDSNQPQHF. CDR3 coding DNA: TGTGCCAGCAGCCCGAAGCCGGATAGCAATCAGCCCCAGCATTTT. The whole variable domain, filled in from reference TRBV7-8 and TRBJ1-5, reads GAGVSQSPRYKVAKRGQDVALRCDPISGHVSLFWYQQALGQGPEFLTYFQNEAQLDKSGLPSDRFFAERPEGSVSTLKIQRTQQEDSAVYLCASSPKPDSNQPQHFGDGTRLSIL.

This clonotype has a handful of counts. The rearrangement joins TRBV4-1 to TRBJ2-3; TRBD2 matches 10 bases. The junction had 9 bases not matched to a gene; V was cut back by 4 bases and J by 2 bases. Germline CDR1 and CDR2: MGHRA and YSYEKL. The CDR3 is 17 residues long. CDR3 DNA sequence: TGCGCCAGCAGCCGGCAAGCGGGGGGGCCCCTCACAGATACGCAGTATTTT. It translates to CASSRQAGGPLTDTQYF.

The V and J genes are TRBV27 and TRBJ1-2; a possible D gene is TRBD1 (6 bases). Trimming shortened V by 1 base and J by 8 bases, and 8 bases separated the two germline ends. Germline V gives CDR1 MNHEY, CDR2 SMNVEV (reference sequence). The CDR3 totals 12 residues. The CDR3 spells CASSLYGGGYTF. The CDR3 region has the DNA TGTGCCAGCAGTTTATACGGGGGCGGCTACACCTTC.

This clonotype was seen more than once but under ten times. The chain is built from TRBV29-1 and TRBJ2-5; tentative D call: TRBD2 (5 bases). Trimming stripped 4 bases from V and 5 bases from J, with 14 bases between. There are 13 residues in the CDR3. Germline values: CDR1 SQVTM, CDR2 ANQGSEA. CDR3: CSVGASRGETQYF. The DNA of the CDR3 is TGCAGCGTTGGGGCTAGCCGTGGGGAGACCCAGTACTTC.

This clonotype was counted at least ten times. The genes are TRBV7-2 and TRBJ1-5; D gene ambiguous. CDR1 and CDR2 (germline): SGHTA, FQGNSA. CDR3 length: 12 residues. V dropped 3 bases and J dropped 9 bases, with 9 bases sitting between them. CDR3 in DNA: TGTGCCAGCAGCTTCCTATCTATGCCCCAGCATTTT. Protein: CASSFLSMPQHF. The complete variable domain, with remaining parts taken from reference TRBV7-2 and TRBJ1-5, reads GAGVSQSPSNKVTEKGKDVELRCDPISGHTALYWYRQSLGQGLEFLIYFQGNSAPDKSGLPSDRFSAERTGGSVSTLTIQRTQQEDSAVYLCASSFLSMPQHFGDGTRLSIL.

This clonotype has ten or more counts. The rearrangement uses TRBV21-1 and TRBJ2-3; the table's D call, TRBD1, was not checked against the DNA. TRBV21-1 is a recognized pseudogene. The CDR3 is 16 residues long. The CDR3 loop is CASSDRGTGGPDTQYF. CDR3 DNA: TGTGCCAGCAGCGACCGAGGGACAGGGGGTCCAGATACGCAGTATTTT.

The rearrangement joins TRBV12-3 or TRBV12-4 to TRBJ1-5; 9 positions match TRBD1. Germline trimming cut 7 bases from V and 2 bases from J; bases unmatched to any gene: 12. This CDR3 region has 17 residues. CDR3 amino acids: CASILGSGQGRNQPQHF. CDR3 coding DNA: TGTGCCAGCATCTTAGGTTCGGGACAGGGCCGCAATCAGCCCCAGCATTTT.

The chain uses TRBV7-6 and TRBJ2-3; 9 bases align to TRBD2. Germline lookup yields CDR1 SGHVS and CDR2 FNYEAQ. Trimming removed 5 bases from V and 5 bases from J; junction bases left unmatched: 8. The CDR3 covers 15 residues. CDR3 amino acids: CASSPRGGALDTQYF. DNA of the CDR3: TGTGCCAGCAGCCCCCGCGGGGGGGCCTTAGATACGCAGTATTTT.

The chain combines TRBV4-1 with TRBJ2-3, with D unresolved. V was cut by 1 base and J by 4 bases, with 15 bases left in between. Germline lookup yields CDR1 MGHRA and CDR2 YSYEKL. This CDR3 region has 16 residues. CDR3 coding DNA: TGCGCCAGCAGCCAAGGACCGCGACGGGCACCAGATACGCAGTATTTT. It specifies CASSQGPRRAPDTQYF.

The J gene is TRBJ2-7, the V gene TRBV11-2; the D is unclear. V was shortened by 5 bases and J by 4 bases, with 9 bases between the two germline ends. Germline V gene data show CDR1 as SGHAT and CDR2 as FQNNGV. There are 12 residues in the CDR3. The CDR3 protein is CASSLDRYEQYV. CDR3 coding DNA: TGTGCCAGCAGCCTGGACCGGTACGAGCAGTACGTC.

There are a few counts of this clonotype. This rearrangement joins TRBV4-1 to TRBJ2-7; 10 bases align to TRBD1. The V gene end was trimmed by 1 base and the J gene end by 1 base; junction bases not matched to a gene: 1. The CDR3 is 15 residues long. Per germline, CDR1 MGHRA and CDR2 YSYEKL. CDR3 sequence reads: CASSQVDRGSYEQYV. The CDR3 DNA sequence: TGCGCCAGCAGCCAAGTGGACAGGGGGTCCTACGAGCAGTACGTC.